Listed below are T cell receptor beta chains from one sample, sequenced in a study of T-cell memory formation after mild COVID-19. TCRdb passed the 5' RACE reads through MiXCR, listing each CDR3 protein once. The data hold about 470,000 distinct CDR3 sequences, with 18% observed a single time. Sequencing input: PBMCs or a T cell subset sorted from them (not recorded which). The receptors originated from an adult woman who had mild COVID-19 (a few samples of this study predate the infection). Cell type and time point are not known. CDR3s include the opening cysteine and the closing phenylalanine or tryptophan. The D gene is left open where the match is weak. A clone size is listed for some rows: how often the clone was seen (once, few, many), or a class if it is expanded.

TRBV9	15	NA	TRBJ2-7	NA	CASSVGEQGIYEQYF	TGTGCCAGCAGCGTAGGGGAACAGGGAATATACGAGCAGTACTTC
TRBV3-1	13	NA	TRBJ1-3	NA	CASSPQSGNTIYF	TGTGCCAGCAGCCCCCAATCAGGAAACACCATATATTTT
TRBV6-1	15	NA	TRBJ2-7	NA	CASSAGLSISYEQYF	TGTGCCAGCAGTGCGGGGTTAAGCATCTCCTACGAGCAGTACTTC
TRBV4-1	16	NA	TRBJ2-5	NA	CASSLRETMEEETQYF	TGCGCCAGCAGCCTAAGGGAGACGATGGAGGAAGAGACCCAGTACTTC
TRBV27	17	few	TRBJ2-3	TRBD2	CASSLPSVSGAADTQYF	TGTGCCAGCAGTTTACCGTCGGTGAGCGGGGCGGCAGATACGCAGTATTTT
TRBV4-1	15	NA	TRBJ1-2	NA	CASSPAGEGAYGYTF	TGCGCCAGCAGCCCCGCAGGGGAGGGAGCCTATGGCTACACCTTC
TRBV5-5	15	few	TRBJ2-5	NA	CASSLRGGTQETQYF	TGTGCCAGCAGCTTGAGGGGCGGAACGCAAGAGACCCAGTACTTC
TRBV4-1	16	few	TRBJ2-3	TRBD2	CASSQPPSGGVDTQYF	TGCGCCAGCAGCCAACCCCCTAGCGGGGGGGTCGATACGCAGTATTTT
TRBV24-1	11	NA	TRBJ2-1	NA	CATSEADEQFF	TGTGCCACCAGTGAAGCGGATGAGCAGTTCTTC
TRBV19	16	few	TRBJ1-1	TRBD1	CASSIRRGLGNTEAFF	TGTGCCAGTAGTATCCGCAGGGGGCTAGGGAACACTGAAGCTTTCTTT
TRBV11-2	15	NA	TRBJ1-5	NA	CASSFGSGSNQPQHF	TGTGCCAGCAGCTTTGGATCAGGGAGCAATCAGCCCCAGCATTTT
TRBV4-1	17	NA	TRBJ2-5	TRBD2	CASSQQGGGSLSETQYF	TGCGCCAGCAGCCAACAGGGCGGGGGGTCCCTATCAGAGACCCAGTACTTC
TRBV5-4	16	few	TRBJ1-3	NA	CASSWDGWGSGNTIYF	TGTGCCAGCAGCTGGGACGGTTGGGGCTCTGGAAACACCATATATTTT
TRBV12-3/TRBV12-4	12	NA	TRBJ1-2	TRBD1	CASSSQGGGYTF	TGTGCCAGCAGTTCACAGGGGGGTGGCTACACCTTC
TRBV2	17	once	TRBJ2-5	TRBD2	CATEGSGGLAGAETQYF	TGTGCCACAGAAGGTAGCGGGGGCCTCGCGGGGGCCGAGACCCAGTACTTC
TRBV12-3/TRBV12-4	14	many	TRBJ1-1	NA	CASSLQGPNTEAFF	TGTGCCAGCAGTTTACAGGGCCCGAACACTGAAGCTTTCTTT
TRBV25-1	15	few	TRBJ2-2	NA	CASSEATLYTGELFF	TGTGCCAGCAGTGAGGCCACCCTGTACACCGGGGAGCTGTTTTTT
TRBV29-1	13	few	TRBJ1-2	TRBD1	CSVGTGGSYGYTF	TGCAGCGTTGGGACAGGGGGCAGCTATGGCTACACCTTC
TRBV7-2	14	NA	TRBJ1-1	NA	CASSLQVRGTEAFF	TGTGCCAGCAGCTTACAGGTGCGGGGCACTGAAGCTTTCTTT
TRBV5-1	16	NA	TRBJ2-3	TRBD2	CASSLELAGGVDTQYF	TGCGCCAGCAGCTTGGAGCTAGCGGGAGGGGTGGATACGCAGTATTTT
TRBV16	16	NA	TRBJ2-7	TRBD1	CASSPLRTGGSYEQYF	TGTGCCAGCAGCCCCTTGAGGACAGGGGGCTCCTACGAGCAGTACTTC
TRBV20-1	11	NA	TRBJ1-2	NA	CSAASTYGYTF	TGCAGCGCAGCCTCTACTTATGGCTACACCTTC
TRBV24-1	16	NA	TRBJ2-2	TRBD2	CATSDPTAGSGGELFF	TGTGCCACCAGTGACCCAACAGCGGGATCGGGCGGGGAGCTGTTTTTT
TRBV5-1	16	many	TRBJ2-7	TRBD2	CASSSSTTSGGDEQYF	TGCGCCAGCAGCTCCTCTACTACTAGCGGAGGAGACGAGCAGTACTTC
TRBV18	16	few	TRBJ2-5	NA	CASSPVSDNGQETQYF	TGTGCCAGCTCACCAGTTTCGGACAACGGCCAAGAGACCCAGTACTTC
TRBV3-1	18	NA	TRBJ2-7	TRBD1	CASSQDIGVGTANYEQYF	TGTGCCAGCAGCCAAGATATAGGCGTGGGGACAGCAAACTACGAGCAGTACTTC
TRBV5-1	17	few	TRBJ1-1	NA	CASSFRGGGPLRTEAFF	TGCGCCAGCAGCTTCCGGGGTGGGGGACCCCTGCGGACTGAAGCTTTCTTT
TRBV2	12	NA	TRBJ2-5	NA	CASSVLQETQYF	TGTGCCAGCAGTGTACTCCAAGAGACCCAGTACTTC
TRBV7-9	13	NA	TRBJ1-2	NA	CASSLGGNNGYTF	TGTGCCAGCAGCTTAGGGGGAAATAATGGCTACACCTTC
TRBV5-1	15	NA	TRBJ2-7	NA	CASSSSGTLGDEQYF	TGCGCCAGCAGCTCCTCCGGGACACTTGGAGACGAGCAGTACTTC
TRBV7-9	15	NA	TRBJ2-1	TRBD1	CASSLLRTGVNEQFF	TGTGCCAGCAGCTTACTGCGGACAGGGGTAAATGAGCAGTTCTTC
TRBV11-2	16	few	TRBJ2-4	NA	CASSHGAGDAKNIQYF	TGTGCCAGCAGCCATGGGGCAGGGGACGCCAAAAACATTCAGTACTTC
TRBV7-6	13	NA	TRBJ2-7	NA	CASSLEGRYEQYF	TGTGCCAGCAGCTTAGAGGGGAGGTACGAGCAGTACTTC
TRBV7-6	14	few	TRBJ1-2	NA	CASSRDMSNYGYTF	TGTGCCAGCAGTCGCGATATGAGTAACTATGGCTACACCTTC
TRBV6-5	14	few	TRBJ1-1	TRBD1	CASSRDRGYTEAFF	TGTGCCAGCAGCCGGGACAGGGGGTACACTGAAGCTTTCTTT
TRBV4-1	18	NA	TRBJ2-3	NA	CASSQVPSGTSTSDTQYF	TGCGCCAGCAGCCAAGTCCCCTCAGGGACGTCTACATCTGATACGCAGTATTTT
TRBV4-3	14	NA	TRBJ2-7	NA	CASSLIIGSDEQYF	TGCGCCAGCAGCCTAATTATCGGGAGTGACGAGCAGTACTTC
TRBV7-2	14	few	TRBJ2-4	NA	CASSDAGAKNIQYF	TGTGCCAGCTCGGATGCCGGGGCCAAAAACATTCAGTACTTC
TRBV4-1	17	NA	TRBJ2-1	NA	CASSQDGEPSSYNEQFF	TGCGCCAGCAGCCAAGATGGGGAGCCTAGCTCCTACAATGAGCAGTTCTTC
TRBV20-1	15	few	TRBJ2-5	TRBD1	CSARDSDRFVQTQYF	TGCAGTGCTAGAGATTCGGACAGGTTTGTCCAGACCCAGTACTTC
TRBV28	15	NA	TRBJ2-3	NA	CASTQGGLVTDTQYF	TGTGCCAGCACCCAAGGTGGGCTGGTCACAGATACGCAGTATTTT
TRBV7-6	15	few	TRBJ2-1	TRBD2	CASSQVSGRAHEQFF	TGTGCCAGCAGCCAAGTTAGCGGGAGGGCCCATGAGCAGTTCTTC
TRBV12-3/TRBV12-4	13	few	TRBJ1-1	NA	CASSLAGPFGTFF	TGTGCCAGCAGTTTAGCGGGGCCCTTCGGGACTTTCTTT
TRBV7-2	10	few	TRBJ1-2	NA	CASNHYGYTF	TGTGCCAGCAATCATTATGGCTACACCTTC
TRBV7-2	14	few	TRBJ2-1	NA	CASSSPGPLNEQFF	TGTGCCAGCAGCTCGCCCGGGCCTCTTAATGAGCAGTTCTTC
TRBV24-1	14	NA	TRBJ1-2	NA	CATSEPSNNYGYTF	TGTGCCACCAGTGAGCCCTCGAATAACTATGGCTACACCTTC
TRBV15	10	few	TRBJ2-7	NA	CATSSGYRYF	TGTGCCACCAGCAGTGGGTATCGGTACTTC
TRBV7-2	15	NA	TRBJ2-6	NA	CASSTQGGGANVLTF	TGTGCCAGCAGCACGCAGGGTGGTGGGGCCAACGTCCTGACTTTC
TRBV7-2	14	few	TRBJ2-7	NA	CASSLRLSTYEQYF	TGTGCCAGCAGCTTGAGGCTTTCTACCTACGAGCAGTACTTC
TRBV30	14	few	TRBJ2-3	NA	CAWSKGYGGDTQYF	TGTGCCTGGAGTAAGGGTTACGGCGGAGATACGCAGTATTTT